The 19 T cell receptor beta chains below all came from one sample that was sequenced in a study of cytomegalovirus exposure and HLA in healthy donors. Method: immunoSEQ multiplex PCR; TCRdb's copy keeps in-frame clones and lacks some. The sample records some 120,000 clones, about 88% being singletons. The specimen was PBMCs. These receptors came from a man aged 25-45 years in good health and CMV-seronegative.

This CDR3 reads CASSLVRRRGGTGELFF. As DNA, the CDR3 is TGCGCCAGCAGCTTGGTACGCCGTAGGGGCGGAACCGGGGAGCTGTTTTTT. This rearrangement joins TRBV5-1 to TRBJ2-2, with D possibly matching TRBD1 (5 bases). V was shortened by 0 bases and J by 5 bases, with 17 bases between the two germline ends. Germline CDR1 reads SGHRS; CDR2 reads YFSETQ. The CDR3 length is 17 residues. Complete variable domain (other parts from reference TRBV5-1 and TRBJ2-2): KAGVTQTPRYLIKTRGQQVTLSCSPISGHRSVSWYQQTPGQGLQFLFEYFSETQRNKGNFPGRFSGRQFSNSRSEMNVSTLELGDSALYLCASSLVRRRGGTGELFFGEGSRLTVL.

V gene TRBV5-6 combines with J gene TRBJ2-3; 9 bases are a match to TRBD1. The germline V gene encodes CDR1 SGHDT and CDR2 YYEEEE. V was pared by 4 bases and J by 4 bases, with 10 bases of the junction left unmatched. The CDR3 has 16 amino acids. In DNA, the CDR3 is TGTGCCAGCAGCCGGGGCGGGACAGGGTTACCAGATACGCAGTATTTT. This gives the protein CASSRGGTGLPDTQYF.

This chain uses TRBV30 with TRBJ2-2; possibly TRBD2 for D (5 bases). The CDR3 is 12 amino acids. CDR1 and CDR2 (germline): GTSNPN, SVGIG (reference sequence). V was cut by 7 bases and J by 8 bases, with 14 bases left in between. CDR3 loop: CASSPRGGELFF. CDR3 DNA sequence: TGTGCCTCTTCACCCCGAGGGGGGGAGCTGTTTTTT. The full variable domain, in which reference TRBV30 and TRBJ2-2 provide the parts outside the CDR3, is SQTIHQWPATLVQPVGSPLSLECTVEGTSNPNLYWYRQAAGRGLQLLFYSVGIGQISSEVPQNLSASRPQDRQFILSSKKLLLSDSGFYLCASSPRGGELFFGEGSRLTVL.

This chain joins TRBV30 and TRBJ2-1; 11 bases are shared with TRBD2. The CDR3 extends over 15 amino acids. The germline V gene encodes CDR1 GTSNPN and CDR2 SVGIG (reference sequence). The J segment lost 10 bases and the V segment lost 5 bases, leaving 13 bases of the junction unmatched. The CDR3 coding sequence is TGTGCCTGGGCCGCCCTAGCGGGGGGCTATGGGGAGCAGTTCTTC. Residues: CAWAALAGGYGEQFF.

The rearrangement joins TRBV12-5 to TRBJ2-7; TRBD1 matches 8 bases. The CDR3 contains 15 residues. Trimming at V came to 1 base and at J to 0 bases, leaving 2 bases not matched to a gene. Germline CDR1 is LGHNT and CDR2 is FRNRAP. The CDR3 DNA is TGTGCTAGTGGTTTGGGGGACAGGCTCTCCTACGAGCAGTACTTC. This codes for CASGLGDRLSYEQYF.

The gene calls are TRBV5-1 and TRBJ2-7; 8 nucleotides match TRBD1. Looked up from germline, CDR1 is SGHRS and CDR2 is YFSETQ. J was trimmed by 2 bases and V by 4 bases; bases with no gene match: 5. The CDR3 runs to 14 residues. CDR3 protein: CASSPKQGAYEQYF. CDR3 nucleotide sequence: TGCGCCAGCAGCCCAAAACAGGGGGCCTACGAGCAGTACTTC.

The chain has TRBV11-2 and TRBJ2-7, with TRBD1 as a possible D gene (6 bases). The length of the CDR3 is 14 residues. Germline assignment: CDR1 SGHAT and CDR2 FQNNGV. V lost 4 bases and J lost 3, with 13 bases in between. The CDR3 bases are TGTGCCAGCAGCTCCCAGCCGGGACACTACGAGCAGTACTTC. This gives the protein CASSSQPGHYEQYF.

The genes are TRBV5-4 and TRBJ1-1, with 7 nucleotides matching TRBD1. The junction had 1 base not matched to a gene; V was cut back by 4 bases and J by 4 bases. The CDR3 sequence is 12 residues long. Looked up from germline, CDR1 is SGHNT and CDR2 is YYREEE (reference sequence). CDR3 coding DNA: TGTGCCAGCAGCAAGGGGGCCACTGAAGCTTTCTTT. It encodes CASSKGATEAFF.

The chain employs TRBV5-1 and TRBJ1-2; tentatively, D is TRBD1 (5 bases). Trimming removed 0 bases from V and 8 bases from J, with 11 bases in between. Germline CDR1 and CDR2: SGHRS and YFSETQ. The CDR3 has 13 amino acids. The CDR3 loop reads CASSLGQGKGYTF. The CDR3 region has the DNA TGCGCCAGCAGCTTGGGGCAGGGAAAGGGCTACACCTTC.

V and J are TRBV5-1 and TRBJ2-7; D might be TRBD2 (7 bases). The V and J ends lost 2 bases and 0 bases respectively, with 21 bases between them. This CDR3 region has 18 residues. The germline V gene encodes CDR1 SGHRS and CDR2 YFSETQ. This chain's CDR3 is CASSFRSGGGANSYEQYF. Here the CDR3 DNA reads TGCGCCAGCAGCTTTCGAAGTGGCGGGGGCGCAAACTCCTACGAGCAGTACTTC.

The rearrangement links TRBV4-3 to TRBJ2-2; 11 nucleotides align to TRBD2. The CDR3 runs to 18 residues. Germline CDR1 is LGHNA and CDR2 is YSLEER. Unmatched junction bases numbered 8, after V lost 1 base and J lost 4 bases. CDR3 residues: CASSQGTSGSGGTGELFF. DNA for the CDR3: TGCGCCAGCAGCCAAGGGACTAGCGGGTCCGGGGGCACCGGGGAGCTGTTTTTT.

The chain uses TRBV14 and TRBJ1-1; the D is unclear. Germline-derived CDR1 and CDR2 are SGHDN and FVKESK. There are 13 residues in the CDR3. V lost 5 bases and J 1 base, leaving 8 bases between the germline ends. Here the CDR3 DNA reads TGTGCCAGCAGCGGTAGTCGGAACACTGAAGCTTTCTTT. This gives the protein CASSGSRNTEAFF.

V and J are TRBV7-3 and TRBJ2-1, with D perhaps matching TRBD1 (6 bases). The germline V gene has CDR1 SGHTA and CDR2 FQGTGA. Trimming took off 2 bases at V and 9 bases at J, with 14 bases between the two ends. This CDR3 is built from 14 residues. CDR3 region: CASSLAYQQGEQFF. The CDR3 DNA follows: TGTGCCAGCAGCTTAGCCTACCAACAGGGTGAGCAGTTCTTC.

The table lists this clone with a count of one. V is TRBV29-1 and J is TRBJ1-1; D uncertain. Germline values: CDR1 SQVTM, CDR2 ANQGSEA. The CDR3 is 12 amino acids. V was shortened by 1 base and J by 6 bases, with 9 bases between the two germline ends. CDR3 amino acids: CSVEGVRAEAFF. DNA of the CDR3: TGCAGCGTTGAAGGGGTGCGGGCTGAAGCTTTCTTT.

The rearrangement joins TRBV28 to TRBJ2-1; 9 positions match TRBD1. J lost 5 bases, V lost 4 bases, and 6 bases had no gene match. This CDR3 has 15 residues. CDR1 and CDR2 (germline): MDHEN, SYDVKM. The CDR3: CASSSPGQGHNEQFF. CDR3 bases: TGTGCCAGCAGTTCCCCGGGACAGGGTCACAATGAGCAGTTCTTC. The full variable domain, completed using reference TRBV28 and TRBJ2-1, is DVKVTQSSRYLVKRTGEKVFLECVQDMDHENMFWYRQDPGLGLRLIYFSYDVKMKEKGDIPEGYSVSREKKERFSLILESASTNQTSMYLCASSSPGQGHNEQFFGPGTRLTVL.

This chain links TRBV6-5 with TRBJ2-2; 9 positions match TRBD1. J gave up 5 bases and V 2 bases, and 3 bases lay outside the gene matches. This CDR3 is built from 15 residues. Looked up from germline, CDR1 is MNHEY and CDR2 is SVGAGI. The CDR3 reads CASSYGTGFTGELFF. The CDR3 bases are TGTGCCAGCAGTTACGGGACAGGGTTTACCGGGGAGCTGTTTTTT.

This clone occurred once. A read error may account for a junction end that differs from germline. The rearrangement joins TRBV27 to TRBJ2-1; 8 bases are a match to TRBD2. CDR1 is MNHEY and CDR2 is SMNVEV in the germline V gene (reference sequence). The CDR3 extends over 16 amino acids. The CDR3: CVSSLRWTSIFDEQFF. CDR3 sequence (DNA): TGTGTCAGCAGTTTAAGATGGACTAGCATCTTCGATGAGCAGTTCTTC.

The J gene is TRBJ2-2, the V gene TRBV5-4; D may be TRBD2 (6 bases). The V gene's germline CDR1 is SGHNT and CDR2 YYREEE (reference sequence). V lost 3 bases and J 8 bases, leaving 14 bases between the germline ends. This CDR3 comprises 14 residues. The CDR3 nucleotides are TGTGCCAGCAGCTCCCCGCCTAGCGCAGGGGAGCTGTTTTTT. Protein product: CASSSPPSAGELFF.

The chain uses TRBV15 and TRBJ2-7, with a tentative D call TRBD1 (6 bases). In germline, CDR1 is LNHNV, CDR2 YYDKDF (reference sequence). The CDR3 has 14 residues. Trimming pared 5 bases from V and 3 bases from J, leaving 14 bases between. The CDR3 region is CATSEIPDSYEQYF. The DNA of the CDR3 is TGTGCCACCAGCGAAATACCGGACAGCTACGAGCAGTACTTC. The whole variable domain, filled in from reference TRBV15 and TRBJ2-7, reads DAMVIQNPRYQVTQFGKPVTLSCSQTLNHNVMYWYQQKSSQAPKLLFHYYDKDFNNEADTPDNFQSRRPNTSFCFLDIRSPGLGDTAMYLCATSEIPDSYEQYFGPGTRLTVT.